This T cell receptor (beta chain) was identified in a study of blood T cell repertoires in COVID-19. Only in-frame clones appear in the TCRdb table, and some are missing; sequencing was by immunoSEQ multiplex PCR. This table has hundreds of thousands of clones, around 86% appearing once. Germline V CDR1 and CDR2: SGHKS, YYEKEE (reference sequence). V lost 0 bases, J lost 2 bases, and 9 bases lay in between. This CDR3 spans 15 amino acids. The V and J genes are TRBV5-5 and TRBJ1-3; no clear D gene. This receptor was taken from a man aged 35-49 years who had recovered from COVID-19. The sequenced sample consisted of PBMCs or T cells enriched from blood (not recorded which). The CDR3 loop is CASSLDPGTGNTIYF. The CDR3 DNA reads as TGTGCCAGCAGCTTGGACCCGGGGACTGGAAACACCATATATTTT.